Presented here are 9 T cell receptor beta chains from one specimen sequenced in a study of radiation and T cells in renal cell carcinoma. As for time point: blood 4 weeks post-SBRT, at nephrectomy. Treatment noted: 15 Gy SBRT to primary tumor, nephrectomy 4 weeks later. Repertoires were generated with immunoSEQ multiplex PCR, while TCRdb's copy carries only in-frame clones and drops some. In the table there are approximately 150,000 clones, about 88% of which are singletons. The input for sequencing was blood, taken from a patient whose treatment included radiotherapy and nephrectomy. All receptors derive from a woman in her forties or fifties with renal cell carcinoma.

V and J are TRBV9 and TRBJ1-2; TRBD1 matches at 7 bases. V lost 0 bases to trimming and J lost 5 bases; unmatched junction nucleotides: 7. This CDR3 has 15 amino acids. The germline CDR1 and CDR2 sequences are SGDLS and YYNGEE. CDR3 residues: CASSVGQGEWYGYTF. Written as DNA, the CDR3 is TGTGCCAGCAGCGTAGGGCAGGGGGAGTGGTATGGCTACACCTTC.

The J gene is TRBJ2-7, the V gene TRBV2; D not resolved. The CDR3 contains 15 residues. Trimming left V 5 bases short and J 1 base short, with 15 bases between. Germline V gives CDR1 SNHLY, CDR2 FYNNEI. CDR3 in amino acids: CASSPGPGLSYEQYF. DNA for the CDR3: TGTGCCAGCAGTCCCGGGCCGGGTTTATCCTACGAGCAGTACTTC. Variable domain in full (rest from reference TRBV2 and TRBJ2-7): EPEVTQTPSHQVTQMGQEVILRCVPISNHLYFYWYRQILGQKVEFLVSFYNNEISEKSEIFDDQFSVERPDGSNFTLKIRSTKLEDSAMYFCASSPGPGLSYEQYFGPGTRLTVT.

In DNA form, the CDR3 reads TGCGCCAGCAGCCTGGGACAGTCCTACGAGCAGTACTTC. Amino acids: CASSLGQSYEQYF. The gene calls are TRBV5-1 and TRBJ2-7; 7 positions agree with TRBD1. CDR3 length equals 13 residues. CDR1 SGHRS and CDR2 YFSETQ come from the germline V gene. V shed 4 bases, J shed 1 base, and the junction held 2 bases outside the gene matches.

V usage is TRBV7-2 and J usage is TRBJ2-3; tentative D call: TRBD1 (5 bases). Trimming removed 5 bases from V and 3 bases from J, with 9 bases in between. Germline CDR1 SGHTA, CDR2 FQGNSA. This CDR3 is 13 amino acids long. The CDR3 spells CASSPDSTDTQYF. CDR3 nucleotide sequence: TGTGCCAGCAGCCCTGACAGTACAGATACGCAGTATTTT.

The V call is TRBV5-8, the J call TRBJ1-2; 8 bases are shared with TRBD1. The CDR3 runs to 15 residues. CDR1 and CDR2 (germline): SGHTS, YDEGEE. The J segment lost 0 bases and the V segment lost 4 bases, leaving 5 bases of the junction unmatched. Written as DNA, the CDR3 is TGTGCCAGCAGCCTGGGACAGGTAGCTAACTATGGCTACACCTTC. It translates to CASSLGQVANYGYTF. Full variable domain (remainder filled in from reference TRBV5-8 and TRBJ1-2): EAGVTQSPTHLIKTRGQQATLRCSPISGHTSVYWYQQALGLGLQFLLWYDEGEERNRGNFPPRFSGRQFPNYSSELNVNALELEDSALYLCASSLGQVANYGYTFGSGTRLTVV.

The chain couples TRBV15 to TRBJ2-4; D uncertain. Germline V gives CDR1 LNHNV, CDR2 YYDKDF (reference sequence). The CDR3 has 15 amino acids. V lost 0 bases and J 9 bases, leaving 15 bases between the germline ends. The CDR3 loop reads CATSRDPQRQFIQYF. CDR3 DNA sequence: TGTGCCACCAGCAGAGACCCACAGCGACAATTCATTCAGTACTTC.

J is TRBJ2-1 and V is TRBV19; D possibly matches TRBD1 or TRBD2 (5 bases each). The V and J ends lost 4 bases and 8 bases respectively, with 9 bases between them. Germline V gene data show CDR1 as LNHDA and CDR2 as SQIVND (reference sequence). This CDR3 contains 12 residues. The CDR3 loop reads CASSTGLDEQFF. The CDR3 coding sequence is TGTGCCAGTAGTACGGGGCTGGATGAGCAGTTCTTC.

J is TRBJ1-5 and V is TRBV25-1, with 7 bases matching TRBD1. With 2 bases clipped from V and 7 bases from J, the junction kept 2 bases outside the gene matches. There are 13 residues in the CDR3. Germline CDR1 reads MGHDK; CDR2 reads SYGVNS. The CDR3, as DNA: TGTGCCAGCAGTGAACAGGGGGAGCAGCCCCAGCATTTT. It codes for CASSEQGEQPQHF.

The rearrangement joins TRBV15 to TRBJ1-5; D gene unclear. V lost 3 bases to trimming and J lost 4 bases, with 19 bases between them. Germline lookup yields CDR1 LNHNV and CDR2 YYDKDF (reference sequence). There are 17 residues in the CDR3. CDR3 protein: CATSRERALIHNQPQHF. As DNA, the CDR3 is TGTGCCACCAGCAGGGAGAGGGCCCTTATTCATAATCAGCCCCAGCATTTT. The variable domain in full, with the rest retrieved from reference TRBV15 and TRBJ1-5, is DAMVIQNPRYQVTQFGKPVTLSCSQTLNHNVMYWYQQKSSQAPKLLFHYYDKDFNNEADTPDNFQSRRPNTSFCFLDIRSPGLGDTAMYLCATSRERALIHNQPQHFGDGTRLSIL.